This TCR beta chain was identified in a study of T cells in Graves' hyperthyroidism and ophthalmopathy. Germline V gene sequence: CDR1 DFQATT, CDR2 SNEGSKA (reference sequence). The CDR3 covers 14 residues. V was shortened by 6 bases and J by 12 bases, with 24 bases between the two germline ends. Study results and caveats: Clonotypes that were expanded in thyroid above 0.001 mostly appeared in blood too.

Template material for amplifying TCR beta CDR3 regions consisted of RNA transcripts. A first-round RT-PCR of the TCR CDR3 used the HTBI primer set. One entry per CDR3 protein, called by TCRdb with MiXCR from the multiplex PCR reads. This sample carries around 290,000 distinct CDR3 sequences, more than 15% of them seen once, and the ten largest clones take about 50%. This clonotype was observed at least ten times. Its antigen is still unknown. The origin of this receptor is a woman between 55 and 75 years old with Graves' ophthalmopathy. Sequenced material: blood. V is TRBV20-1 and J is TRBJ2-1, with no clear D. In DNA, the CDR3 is TGCAGTGCCACGGTACGGTGGGCCGCCCGTGTGCAGTTCTTC. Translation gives CSATVRWAARVQFF.